A single sample is the source of the 31 T cell receptor beta chains below, sequenced in a study of T cells in Graves' hyperthyroidism and ophthalmopathy. Authors of the study amplified TCR beta CDR3 regions from RNA transcripts. The HTBI primer set was used in a first-round RT-PCR of the TCR CDR3. One entry per CDR3 protein, called by TCRdb with MiXCR from the multiplex PCR reads. This table has fewer than 300,000 distinct CDR3 sequences, less than 30% appearing once. Sequencing was performed on blood. The receptors here all came from a man aged 35-49 years with Graves' hyperthyroidism that later progressed to Graves' ophthalmopathy.

This clonotype showed up many times. The gene calls are TRBV12-3 or TRBV12-4 and TRBJ2-7; D is possibly TRBD2 (7 bases). This CDR3 has 15 residues. V lost 6 bases and J 5 bases, leaving 20 bases between the germline ends. The CDR3 nucleotides read TGTGCCAGCAGCAAGCAGGGAGGGGGGAACAACGAGCAGTACTTC. Protein: CASSKQGGGNNEQYF.

There are many counts of this clonotype. The chain's CDR3 is CASSLGQGDAGELFF. The CDR3 coding sequence is TGTGCCAGCAGTTTGGGGCAGGGGGACGCCGGGGAGCTGTTTTTT. The genes are TRBV12-3 or TRBV12-4 and TRBJ2-2; 7 nucleotides align to TRBD1. Trimming at V came to 3 bases and at J to 6 bases, leaving 7 bases not matched to a gene. The CDR3 extends over 15 amino acids.

V is TRBV6-2 or TRBV6-3 and J is TRBJ2-5; no clear D. Germline V lookup: CDR1 MNHEY, CDR2 SVGEGT. The germline V and J ends were trimmed by 2 bases and 5 bases, with 15 bases remaining between them. CDR3 size: 15 residues. CDR3 nucleotide sequence: TGTGCCAGCAGTTACCCCGACATCCTCCGGGAGACCCAGTACTTC. Protein product: CASSYPDILRETQYF.

This clonotype was counted at least ten times. The V call is TRBV11-2, the J call TRBJ1-1; D is uncertain. V lost 0 bases to trimming and J lost 4 bases, with 9 bases between them. From germline, CDR1 is SGHAT and CDR2 FQNNGV. CDR3 size: 14 residues. The chain's CDR3 is CASSLEVRFTEAFF. The CDR3 region has the DNA TGTGCCAGCAGCTTAGAAGTGAGGTTCACTGAAGCTTTCTTT.

This clonotype was detected many times. J is TRBJ2-5 and V is TRBV7-3, with D possibly TRBD2 on 6 matching bases. Trimming took off 5 bases at V and 1 base at J, with 8 bases between the two ends. CDR1 and CDR2 from the germline V gene are SGHTA and FQGTGA. The CDR3 length is 13 residues. In DNA, the CDR3 is TGTGCCAGCAGCCCTAGCGTCCAAGAGACCCAGTACTTC. It encodes CASSPSVQETQYF. The whole variable domain, filled in from reference TRBV7-3 and TRBJ2-5, reads GAGVSQTPSNKVTEKGKYVELRCDPISGHTALYWYRQSLGQGPEFLIYFQGTGAADDSGLPNDRFFAVRPEGSVSTLKIQRTERGDSAVYLCASSPSVQETQYFGPGTRLLVL.

This clonotype came up many times. The CDR3 nucleotides read TGTGCCAGCAGTTACGTGGCAGGGGGTTTTGGGCCCCAGCATTTT. Its protein product is CASSYVAGGFGPQHF. The chain recombines TRBV6-5 with TRBJ1-5, with 7 bases identical to TRBD1. CDR1 is MNHEY and CDR2 is SVGAGI in the germline V gene. The CDR3 loop spans 15 amino acids. The junction had 10 bases not matched to a gene; V was cut back by 2 bases and J by 9 bases.

This chain joins TRBV6-5 and TRBJ2-7; 7 bases map to TRBD1. V was clipped by 4 bases and J by 3 bases; unmatched bases: 6. The CDR3 loop spans 14 amino acids. CDR1 is MNHEY and CDR2 is SVGAGI in the germline V gene. The CDR3 DNA is TGTGCCAGCAGTTCCCGGGACAGCTACTACGAGCAGTACTTC. This gives the protein CASSSRDSYYEQYF.

This clonotype has at least ten counts. This rearrangement joins TRBV5-1 to TRBJ1-6; 10 bases map to TRBD1. The germline V gene encodes CDR1 SGHRS and CDR2 YFSETQ. The CDR3 spans 14 residues. J was trimmed by 6 bases and V by 9 bases; bases with no gene match: 6. The CDR3 protein is CATGTGAGNSPLHF. For the CDR3, the DNA is TGCGCCACCGGGACAGGGGCTGGTAATTCACCCCTCCACTTT.

There are many counts of this clonotype. This chain links TRBV19 with TRBJ2-2; a weak D match, TRBD1 (5 bases). Germline V lookup: CDR1 LNHDA, CDR2 SQIVND (reference sequence). V lost 1 base and J 5 bases, leaving 8 bases between the germline ends. This CDR3 contains 14 residues. The CDR3 sequence is CASSIGQSTGELFF. DNA for the CDR3: TGTGCCAGTAGTATAGGACAGTCTACCGGGGAGCTGTTTTTT. The full variable domain, its missing parts supplied by reference TRBV19 and TRBJ2-2, is DGGITQSPKYLFRKEGQNVTLSCEQNLNHDAMYWYRQDPGQGLRLIYYSQIVNDFQKGDIAEGYSVSREKKESFPLTVTSAQKNPTAFYLCASSIGQSTGELFFGEGSRLTVL.

This clonotype was seen ten or more times. The germline gene is not matched at one end of the junction; a read error may be the cause. The V gene is TRBV7-6, the J gene TRBJ2-5, with D tentatively TRBD1 (6 bases). The CDR3 has 14 amino acids. Germline CDR1 is SGHVS and CDR2 is FNYEAQ. CDR3 residues: CTSSFTGQGETQYF. CDR3 nucleotides: TGTACCAGCAGCTTTACAGGGCAGGGGGAGACCCAGTACTTC.

In this sample, this clonotype turned up many times. V is TRBV10-3 and J is TRBJ2-5; 7 nucleotides match TRBD1. The germline V gene has CDR1 ENHRY and CDR2 SYGVKD. Trimming took 5 bases from V and 0 from J; bases not matched to a gene: 3. The CDR3 runs 14 residues. For the CDR3, the DNA is TGTGCCATCAGTCAGGACAGGTACCAAGAGACCCAGTACTTC. This gives the protein CAISQDRYQETQYF.

Many counts were recorded for this clonotype. The rearrangement uses TRBV7-3 and TRBJ1-1, with a tentative D call TRBD1 (6 bases). The CDR3 has 13 residues. Trimming removed 4 bases at V and 0 bases at J, with 6 bases between. Germline V CDR1 and CDR2: SGHTA, FQGTGA. CDR3 DNA sequence: TGTGCCAGCAGCTACAGGGTGAACACTGAAGCTTTCTTT. It is translated as CASSYRVNTEAFF.

The CDR3 sequence: CASSSTVFNQPQHF. The CDR3 DNA follows: TGTGCCAGCAGTTCGACAGTGTTCAATCAGCCCCAGCATTTT. The chain is built from TRBV28 and TRBJ1-5; D may be TRBD1 (5 bases). The V end lost 4 bases, the J end lost 3 bases, and 10 bases lay between the germline ends. The length of the CDR3 is 14 residues. Germline assignment: CDR1 MDHEN and CDR2 SYDVKM.

The sample holds many counts of this clonotype. The V call is TRBV13, the J call TRBJ2-7; 14 bases match TRBD2. This CDR3 comprises 17 residues. The germline V gene has CDR1 PRHDT and CDR2 FYEKMQ (reference sequence). V lost 4 bases to trimming and J lost 2 bases; unmatched junction nucleotides: 7. CDR3 sequence: CASSSSSGLAGAYEQYF. The CDR3, as DNA: TGTGCCAGCAGCTCCTCCTCGGGACTAGCGGGAGCCTACGAGCAGTACTTC.

This clonotype was recorded at least ten times. This chain uses TRBV6-5 with TRBJ2-7; either TRBD1 or TRBD2 may fit D (5 bases each). With 7 bases removed from V and 6 bases from J, the gap between germline ends came to 28 bases. Germline CDR1 reads MNHEY; CDR2 reads SVGAGI. The CDR3 has 17 amino acids. CDR3 sequence (DNA): TGTGCCAGCACCACCAGGGACGGGACCCAAAAATTTGGCGAGCAGTACTTC. Protein sequence: CASTTRDGTQKFGEQYF.

Many counts were recorded for this clonotype. The gene calls are TRBV24-1 and TRBJ2-5, with 8 bases aligning to TRBD2. CDR3 size: 15 residues. V trimming: 1 base; J trimming: 4 bases; junction bases outside the gene matches: 4. Germline-derived CDR1 and CDR2 are KGHDR and SFDVKD. CDR3 sequence reads: CATSDFTGRGETQYF. The CDR3 bases are TGTGCCACCAGTGATTTTACCGGGAGGGGAGAGACCCAGTACTTC.

The chain combines TRBV6-1 with TRBJ2-2; D not certain. With 6 bases removed from V and 2 bases from J, the gap between germline ends came to 10 bases. The CDR3 spans 14 residues. CDR1 MNHNS and CDR2 SASEGT come from the germline V gene. In nucleotides, the CDR3 is TGTGCCAGCAGCCGGCCCCAAAACACCGGGGAGCTGTTTTTT. Its protein is CASSRPQNTGELFF.

The chain employs TRBV7-6 and TRBJ1-1; TRBD1 might be the D (5 bases). The CDR3 consists of 14 residues. Germline V gene lookup returns CDR1 SGHVS and CDR2 FNYEAQ. Trimming stripped 0 bases from V and 0 bases from J, with 5 bases between. CDR3 DNA: TGTGCCAGCAGCTTAGCACAGGTGAACACTGAAGCTTTCTTT. It encodes CASSLAQVNTEAFF.

This clonotype came up a few times. The CDR3 nucleotides read TGTGCCAGCACGGGTAGGGACCTGGGGCCCCAGCATTTT. It codes for CASTGRDLGPQHF. This chain joins TRBV6-1 and TRBJ1-5; D perhaps matches TRBD1 (5 bases). V was cut by 7 bases and J by 9 bases, with 16 bases left in between. This CDR3 is built from 13 residues. CDR1 is MNHNS, CDR2 SASEGT, per germline.

This chain joins TRBV6-1 and TRBJ1-6; D gene unclear. The CDR3 covers 17 residues. Deletions cut 4 bases from V and 7 bases from J, with 20 bases between. The germline V gene encodes CDR1 MNHNS and CDR2 SASEGT. CDR3 protein: CASSVYTFGQNNSPLHF. The CDR3 nucleotides read TGTGCCAGCAGTGTTTACACTTTTGGGCAGAACAATTCACCCCTCCACTTT.

This clonotype was counted at least ten times. The rearrangement joins TRBV9 to TRBJ2-5; no clear D gene. This CDR3 comprises 15 residues. The germline V and J ends were trimmed by 1 base and 5 bases, with 15 bases remaining between them. Germline values: CDR1 SGDLS, CDR2 YYNGEE. This CDR3 is CASSVSPHSKETQYF. DNA for the CDR3: TGTGCCAGCAGCGTATCCCCGCACTCAAAGGAGACCCAGTACTTC.

This clonotype came up many times. The genes are TRBV29-1 and TRBJ2-5; tentatively, D is TRBD1 or TRBD2 (5 bases each). The CDR3 has 15 amino acids. The germline gives CDR1 SQVTM, CDR2 ANQGSEA. With 3 bases removed from V and 2 bases from J, the gap between germline ends came to 16 bases. The CDR3 spells CSVEGDPWGQETQYF. In DNA form, the CDR3 reads TGCAGCGTTGAGGGGGACCCCTGGGGGCAAGAGACCCAGTACTTC.

This clonotype showed up many times. This chain joins TRBV9 and TRBJ2-7; TRBD2 aligns across 8 bases. The CDR3 has 16 amino acids. Germline CDR1 is SGDLS and CDR2 is YYNGEE. The ends lost 0 bases at V and 2 bases at J; junction bases unmatched: 7. The CDR3 region is CASSVGAGVTPYEQYF. CDR3 coding DNA: TGTGCCAGCAGCGTAGGAGCGGGAGTGACCCCCTACGAGCAGTACTTC.

This clonotype came up many times. The chain has TRBV4-1 and TRBJ2-5; 12 bases are shared with TRBD1. V lost 1 base, J lost 4 bases, and 7 bases stayed unmatched. There are 17 residues in the CDR3. The germline V gene encodes CDR1 MGHRA and CDR2 YSYEKL. CDR3 nucleotide sequence: TGCGCCAGCAGCCAAGGCACCGGGACAGGGGGCGGAGAGACCCAGTACTTC. Translating gives CASSQGTGTGGGETQYF.

Many counts were recorded for this clonotype. The CDR3 reads CASSQETTPNTEAFF. As DNA, the CDR3 is TGCGCCAGCAGCCAAGAGACGACCCCGAACACTGAAGCTTTCTTT. The V and J genes are TRBV4-1 and TRBJ1-1; D is ambiguous. The V gene lost 0 bases and the J gene lost 1 base, with 9 bases spanning the gap. Looked up from germline, CDR1 is MGHRA and CDR2 is YSYEKL. CDR3 length: 15 residues.

This clonotype was counted ten times or more. This chain joins TRBV24-1 and TRBJ2-5, with TRBD2 matching over 10 bases. The CDR3 covers 15 residues. Germline CDR1 reads KGHDR; CDR2 reads SFDVKD. Trimming cost V 5 bases and J 2 bases; bases outside gene matches: 4. The CDR3 DNA reads TGTGCCACCAGTGGGACTAGCGGAAATCAAGAGACCCAGTACTTC. It specifies CATSGTSGNQETQYF.

The chain has TRBV6-1 and TRBJ2-5; D is possibly TRBD1 (5 bases). The germline CDR1 and CDR2 sequences are MNHNS and SASEGT. V was pared by 7 bases and J by 5 bases, with 11 bases between. CDR3 size: 12 residues. CDR3 in DNA: TGTGCCAGCAATGGGGCGCGGGAGACCCAGTACTTC. Translation: CASNGARETQYF.

This chain connects TRBV7-9 to TRBJ1-1; D remains ambiguous. Germline CDR1 reads SEHNR; CDR2 reads FQNEAQ (reference sequence). V lost 5 bases, J lost 1 base, and 14 bases lay in between. The CDR3 is 15 amino acids. The DNA for the CDR3 is TGTGCCAGCAGCCCCGAAGGCCGGAGGAACACTGAAGCTTTCTTT. It yields the protein CASSPEGRRNTEAFF.

This clonotype was counted ten times or more. V and J are TRBV3-1 and TRBJ2-5; no definite D call. The V end was cut by 6 bases, the J end by 4 bases, with 9 bases between. The V gene's germline CDR1 is LGHDT and CDR2 YNNKEL (reference sequence). This CDR3 has 12 amino acids. The CDR3 coding sequence is TGTGCCAGCAGTAACAGCGTAGAGACCCAGTACTTC. Protein product: CASSNSVETQYF.

This clonotype was counted ten times or more. The genes are TRBV2 and TRBJ2-7; the match to TRBD2 covers 9 bases. CDR1 is SNHLY, CDR2 FYNNEI, per germline. V was pared by 0 bases and J by 4 bases, with 1 base of the junction left unmatched. This CDR3 comprises 14 residues. Here the CDR3 DNA reads TGTGCCAGCAGTGAAGCTAGCGGGAGTTACGAGCAGTACTTC. This codes for CASSEASGSYEQYF.

The CDR3: CATGTGGNQPQHF. The CDR3 DNA reads TGTGCCACCGGGACAGGGGGAAATCAGCCCCAGCATTTT. The chain recombines TRBV6-1 with TRBJ1-5; 11 nucleotides line up with TRBD1. V was pared by 10 bases and J by 4 bases, with 3 bases of the junction left unmatched. Germline V gene data show CDR1 as MNHNS and CDR2 as SASEGT. The length of the CDR3 is 13 residues.